The 15 T cell receptor beta chains in this list originate from one sample, sequenced in a study of blood T cell repertoires in COVID-19. Only in-frame clones appear in the TCRdb table, and some are missing; sequencing was by immunoSEQ multiplex PCR. Of 220,000 or so clones in the sample, roughly 84% are singletons; the top ten hold 6.8%. The sequencing input was PBMCs or T cells enriched from blood (not recorded which). Every receptor here comes from a woman in her thirties or forties who had recovered from COVID-19.

The V gene is TRBV27, the J gene TRBJ2-1; TRBD1 matches at 7 bases. After removal of 3 bases from V and 5 bases from J, the junction contained 7 bases not matched to a gene. The germline CDR1 and CDR2 sequences are MNHEY and SMNVEV (reference sequence). The CDR3 sequence is 15 residues long. CDR3 amino acids: CASSFETGSDNEQFF. Written as DNA, the CDR3 is TGTGCCAGCAGTTTCGAGACAGGGTCTGACAATGAGCAGTTCTTC.

The chain combines TRBV18 with TRBJ1-1, with D tentatively TRBD1 (6 bases). Germline CDR1 KGHSH, CDR2 LQKENI. V dropped 6 bases and J dropped 2 bases, with 13 bases sitting between them. The CDR3 is made up of 14 amino acids. CDR3 sequence (DNA): TGTGCCAGCTCCCCTTGGACAGTCAACACTGAAGCTTTCTTT. Translation gives CASSPWTVNTEAFF.

The CDR3 region has the DNA TGTGCCAGCAGCGGCGGGGGGGGCACAGATACGCAGTATTTT. Translating gives CASSGGGGTDTQYF. This chain uses TRBV9 with TRBJ2-3, with 9 bases fitting TRBD2. V was clipped by 3 bases and J by 1 base; unmatched bases: 0. Germline-derived CDR1 and CDR2 are SGDLS and YYNGEE. The length of the CDR3 is 14 residues.

The J gene is TRBJ1-4, the V gene TRBV30; 8 bases are shared with TRBD1. The CDR3 loop spans 16 amino acids. Per the germline V gene, CDR1 is GTSNPN and CDR2 is SVGIG (reference sequence). With V trimmed by 3 bases and J by 4 bases, 10 bases remained unmatched. As DNA, the CDR3 is TGTGCCTGGAGGATCCAGACAGGGGTCCTTAATGAAAAACTGTTTTTT. The encoded protein is CAWRIQTGVLNEKLFF.

CDR3 sequence (DNA): TGTGCCAGCAGACCAGGGCGTAAGAGCGACTACACCTTC. Translated: CASRPGRKSDYTF. The chain carries TRBV12-3 or TRBV12-4 and TRBJ1-2, with D possibly being TRBD1 (5 bases). V was clipped by 6 bases and J by 10 bases, with 18 bases between them. The CDR3 totals 13 residues.

This clone was seen a handful of times. CDR3 loop: CSTPDRGGYADTQYF. DNA for the CDR3: TGCAGCACCCCGGACAGGGGCGGATATGCAGATACGCAGTATTTT. The chain combines TRBV29-1 with TRBJ2-3, with 9 bases that match TRBD1. After removal of 8 bases from V and 4 bases from J, the junction contained 13 bases not matched to a gene. The CDR3 is 15 amino acids. Germline CDR1 reads SQVTM; CDR2 reads ANQGSEA.

As DNA, the CDR3 is TGTGCCAGCAGTTACTCCACTCGGGGTGGGTACAATGAGCAGTTCTTC. Protein product: CASSYSTRGGYNEQFF. The chain combines TRBV6-5 with TRBJ2-1; possibly TRBD2 for D (5 bases). Germline V gene sequence: CDR1 MNHEY, CDR2 SVGAGI. Trimming cost V 0 bases and J 4 bases, with 13 bases left between them. The CDR3 totals 16 residues.

The chain recombines TRBV6-1 with TRBJ1-5; 11 bases are a match to TRBD1. V gave up 3 bases and J gave up 7 bases; unmatched junction bases: 8. Germline values: CDR1 MNHNS, CDR2 SASEGT. The CDR3 extends over 16 amino acids. CDR3 protein: CASSDRTGGIMQPQHF. The CDR3 DNA reads TGTGCCAGCAGTGATAGGACAGGGGGCATAATGCAGCCCCAGCATTTT.

The genes are TRBV6-5 and TRBJ1-5; TRBD1 aligns across 11 bases. This CDR3 has 14 residues. The germline gives CDR1 MNHEY, CDR2 SVGAGI. V was pared by 6 bases and J by 6 bases, with 4 bases of the junction left unmatched. In nucleotides, the CDR3 is TGTGCCAGCAGGGGACAGGGGGAAGGTCAGCCCCAGCATTTT. Translation: CASRGQGEGQPQHF.

The chain carries TRBV7-2 and TRBJ2-3; 9 positions match TRBD1. V lost 2 bases and J lost 4; bases outside the gene matches: 4. Germline assignment: CDR1 SGHTA and CDR2 FQGNSA. This CDR3 is built from 15 residues. The CDR3 DNA is TGTGCCAGCAGCTTAAGGACAGGGGCCCCAGATACGCAGTATTTT. It encodes CASSLRTGAPDTQYF.

This chain uses TRBV30 with TRBJ1-2, with D perhaps matching TRBD1 (5 bases). This CDR3 is 12 amino acids long. The germline V and J ends were trimmed by 5 bases and 5 bases, with 12 bases remaining between them. Germline CDR1 is GTSNPN and CDR2 is SVGIG (reference sequence). The chain's CDR3 is CAWAREGYGYTF. In DNA form, the CDR3 reads TGTGCCTGGGCCAGGGAGGGGTATGGCTACACCTTC.

This chain joins TRBV5-1 and TRBJ1-2; D call uncertain. Germline V gene data show CDR1 as SGHRS and CDR2 as YFSETQ. Trimming pared 0 bases from V and 8 bases from J, leaving 14 bases between. The CDR3 is made up of 14 amino acids. The CDR3 DNA reads TGCGCCAGCAGCTTGGTTCAACGGAGTCACGGCTACACCTTC. Protein sequence: CASSLVQRSHGYTF.

The V and J genes are TRBV6-2 or TRBV6-3 and TRBJ2-7, with 7 bases aligning to TRBD2. The CDR3 has 16 residues. Per germline, CDR1 MNHEY and CDR2 SVGEGT. Trimming removed 5 bases from V and 0 bases from J; junction bases left unmatched: 10. CDR3 region: CASSLSPSGSSYEQYV. For the CDR3, the DNA is TGTGCCAGCAGTCTTTCCCCTAGCGGTAGCTCCTACGAGCAGTACGTC.

The rearrangement uses TRBV10-2 and TRBJ1-5, with TRBD1 matching over 7 bases. Germline CDR1 is WSHSY and CDR2 is SAAADI. The J segment lost 1 base and the V segment lost 4 bases, leaving 4 bases of the junction unmatched. CDR3 length: 15 amino acids. The CDR3 bases are TGCGCCAGCAGTGCCAACAGGGGCAGCAATCAGCCCCAGCATTTT. Encoded protein: CASSANRGSNQPQHF.

CDR3 sequence: CASSVGGGGVAADTQYF. CDR3 nucleotide sequence: TGTGCCAGCAGCGTAGGTGGGGGAGGGGTAGCAGCAGATACGCAGTATTTT. V is TRBV9 and J is TRBJ2-3, with 7 bases aligning to TRBD2. From germline, CDR1 is SGDLS and CDR2 YYNGEE. This CDR3 spans 17 amino acids. With 0 bases clipped from V and 4 bases from J, the junction kept 11 bases outside the gene matches.